This TCR beta chain was recovered during a study of CD8 T cells in acute hepatitis C reinfection (dated by TCRdb to the early 2020s). In terms of the full investigation: The TCRbeta repertoire of CD8+ T cells specific for the HCV NS3-1073 epitope was profiled during acute infection and after viral clearance. A few spontaneous resolvers contributed paired acute and follow-up samples. General conclusions and limits of the study: No follow-up repertoires were available for chronically infected subjects, since NS3-1073 specific cells were too rare to be sorted. Roughly 14 public clonotypes were found regardless of outcome; one public clonotype used V04-02/J02-02. Only the TCRbeta chain was sequenced in bulk, so alphabeta pairing of public clonotypes could not be determined. Diversity in the NS3-1073 specific repertoires was high, and no significant differences in diversity emerged among acute resolver, follow-up resolver and acute chronic samples. Few CDR3 sequences were shared with other epitopes, and differences in sequencing approaches may have limited exact matching. All groups showed preferential use of the TRBV04 and TRBV06 gene families, a pattern that overrepresentation in the naive pool did not explain.

In regard to this clone: Its binding antigen is unknown. Base qualities were left out, and no much larger clone turns up one base away.

Genomic DNA was extracted from FACS-sorted cells, and TCRbeta chain sequencing was performed through the commercial immunoSEQ service. Per the source publication's procedure: The repertoire data were analyzed using ImmunoSEQ Analyzer software v3.0 and R v3.5.1. Only productive rearrangements were analyzed, as sequences containing stop codons or out-of-frame rearrangements were removed. Simpson diversity, Shannon entropy, CDR3 length and nucleotide addition metrics were obtained from the sequencing provider. Clonotypes were grouped by frequency as dominant, sub-dominant, low or lowest abundance, and most analyses excluded clonotypes below 0.1%. A CDR3 amino acid clonotype was designated public if detected in at least two subjects at a cumulative frequency of at least 0.5%. This immuneACCESS table, as held by TCRdb, lists in-frame sequences with V and J called but not all clones. Of the missing ones, under half trace to an unresolved V gene in checked studies; the others have no known cause. That table supplies the V and J calls and clone size; D and trimming were determined from the DNA. Present in this sample are 30,000 to 45,000 clones, 70% to 90% of which were seen just once. The ten largest account for around 9.9% of the sample.

CDR1 MNHNS and CDR2 SASEGT were looked up in the germline V gene. The CDR3 sequence holds 14 residues, the cysteine and phenylalanine included. Only the CDR3 portion is preserved as DNA: 42 bases, with reading frame beginning at the first base. Trimming removed 8 bases from V and 3 bases from J; the gene matches leave 4 bases unexplained. The time point label, read with the paper, signifies: naive CD8 control sorted from an acute-time-point sample. Enrolled in the Montreal Hepatitis C Cohort (HEPCO) in Canada, the donors were people who inject drugs, and these donors were followed every 3 months. A positive HCV RNA or antibody test that followed a negative test within the previous 24 weeks was the definition used for acute primary HCV infection. CD3, CD8 and CD45RO antibodies were used for surface staining, and dead cells were excluded with an aqua fixable dye. The cohort comprised fewer than 10 spontaneous resolvers, defined by HCV RNA clearance within 24 weeks. Frozen stocks of peripheral blood mononuclear cells were first thawed, after which negative isolation of CD8+ T cells was carried out using the MACS CD8+ T cell Isolation Kit. Cells were sorted on a BD FACSAria II cell sorter.

The source is a woman aged 18-29 years who spontaneously cleared hepatitis C infection. The rearrangement combines TRBV6-1 with TRBJ2-2, with 9 bases aligning to TRBD2. Material: naive CD8+ T cells from PBMCs. Per the publication, the cell subset or site label means: sorted total naive CD45RO-negative CD8+ T cells. The CDR3 loop reads CASPGLADTGELFF. At the DNA level, the sequence is TGTGCCAGCCCGGGACTAGCAGACACCGGGGAGCTGTTTTTT.